This entry is about one T cell receptor beta chain. The antigen remains unidentified. Transcripts of RNA were the source for amplifying TCR beta CDR3 regions. RT-PCR in the first round used HTBI primers; a second-round multiplex PCR followed. TCRdb processed the multiplex PCR reads anew with MiXCR; each CDR3 protein has one entry. The sample shows under 400,000 distinct CDR3 sequences, roughly a sixth of them seen only once. This entry is derived from a study of Graves' ophthalmopathy and Graves' hyperthyroidism. Findings and limits, study-wide: Among thyroid clonotypes expanded above 0.001 frequency, most also appeared in blood.

Moderate-to-severe activity, CAS at least 3, NOSPECS at least 4 and duration under 3 months characterized donors with ophthalmopathy. PBMCs were isolated from a roughly 9.6 ml sample of fresh peripheral blood. Trimming removed 4 bases from V and 0 bases from J; junction bases left unmatched: 10. CDR3 length equals 18 residues. Germline V gene data show CDR1 as GTSNPN and CDR2 as SVGIG (reference sequence). This receptor was taken from an adult man with Graves' ophthalmopathy. Sequences were obtained from peripheral blood. The chain links TRBV30 to TRBJ2-6, with TRBD1 identical over 9 bases. In DNA, the CDR3 is TGTGCCTGGACCCCTGGGGACAGGGTAAACTCTGGGGCCAACGTCCTGACTTTC. Translated: CAWTPGDRVNSGANVLTF.